These 20 T cell receptor beta chains were all obtained from the same sample, sequenced in a study of blood T cell repertoires in COVID-19. Measured with immunoSEQ multiplex PCR; TCRdb has only the in-frame clones, and not every one. The sample shows 60,000 or so clones, 60% to 80% of them seen only once. The sequencing sample was made of peripheral blood. These receptors were taken from a man in his 60s with acute or convalescent COVID-19.

The chain recombines TRBV19 with TRBJ2-1; the match to TRBD2 covers 12 bases. The CDR3 extends over 15 amino acids. The germline gives CDR1 LNHDA, CDR2 SQIVND (reference sequence). V lost 6 bases to trimming and J lost 0 bases; unmatched junction nucleotides: 0. The CDR3 protein is CASRTSGSSYNEQFF. CDR3 nucleotide sequence: TGTGCCAGTAGGACTAGCGGGAGCTCCTACAATGAGCAGTTCTTC.

This chain connects TRBV30 to TRBJ2-3, with 7 bases that match TRBD2. The CDR3 covers 14 residues. The germline gives CDR1 GTSNPN, CDR2 SVGIG (reference sequence). J lost 2 bases, V lost 2 bases, and 4 bases had no gene match. The CDR3 is CAWSSGDHTDTQYF. The CDR3, as DNA: TGTGCCTGGAGTAGCGGGGACCACACAGATACGCAGTATTTT.

The chain has TRBV6-5 and TRBJ2-5, with D hard to call. Germline CDR1 reads MNHEY; CDR2 reads SVGAGI. CDR3 length: 14 residues. Trimming removed 7 bases from V and 5 bases from J, with 17 bases in between. CDR3: CASTPLPGIETQYF. CDR3 coding DNA: TGTGCCAGCACCCCCCTCCCCGGTATCGAGACCCAGTACTTC.

This chain links TRBV29-1 with TRBJ1-2; 7 bases are shared with TRBD1. This CDR3 is 13 amino acids long. Trimming removed 4 bases from V and 4 bases from J; junction bases left unmatched: 6. CDR1 is SQVTM and CDR2 is ANQGSEA in the germline V gene. The CDR3 loop is CSVGQGRGYGYTF. CDR3 DNA: TGCAGCGTTGGACAGGGTAGGGGCTATGGCTACACCTTC.

This chain connects TRBV29-1 to TRBJ2-1, with D uncertain. The germline gives CDR1 SQVTM, CDR2 ANQGSEA. The CDR3 is 12 amino acids. V shed 6 bases and J shed 5 bases, with 11 bases lying between them. CDR3 loop: CSVTTRDNEQFF. The CDR3 DNA follows: TGCAGCGTCACGACCCGGGACAATGAGCAGTTCTTC.

This chain links TRBV19 with TRBJ1-1; D is unresolved. From germline, CDR1 is LNHDA and CDR2 SQIVND (reference sequence). Between the trimmed V and J ends, which lost 9 bases and 1 base, there was a span of 6 bases. The CDR3 length is 11 residues. The CDR3 nucleotides read TGTGCCAGCCAAAAGAACACTGAAGCTTTCTTT. Protein: CASQKNTEAFF.

This clone was observed a few times. The rearrangement uses TRBV4-2 and TRBJ2-2, with 8 bases fitting TRBD1. CDR1 and CDR2 from the germline V gene are LGHNA and YNFKEQ. Unmatched junction bases numbered 14, after V lost 4 bases and J lost 4 bases. The CDR3 consists of 18 residues. The CDR3 sequence is CASSPGTGGSLITGELFF. As DNA, the CDR3 is TGTGCCAGCAGCCCCGGAACAGGGGGAAGTCTGATCACCGGGGAGCTGTTTTTT.

The genes are TRBV2 and TRBJ1-3, with D possibly TRBD1 on 5 matching bases. Germline V gene lookup returns CDR1 SNHLY and CDR2 FYNNEI. The CDR3 has 13 amino acids. V was shortened by 9 bases and J by 2 bases, with 11 bases between the two germline ends. This CDR3 is CASQGYPGNTIYF. The CDR3 DNA sequence: TGTGCCAGTCAGGGATATCCTGGAAACACCATATATTTT.

The chain combines TRBV7-2 with TRBJ1-2; D is unresolved. Trimming took 5 bases from V and 2 from J, leaving 6 bases between them. From germline, CDR1 is SGHTA and CDR2 FQGNSA. This CDR3 region has 12 residues. CDR3 sequence: CASSPGNYGYTF. CDR3 nucleotide sequence: TGTGCCAGCAGCCCCGGGAACTATGGCTACACCTTC.

The chain carries TRBV21-1 and TRBJ1-1; the table's D call, TRBD1, was not checked against the DNA. TRBV21-1 is given as a pseudogene. The CDR3 sequence is 16 residues long. The CDR3 nucleotides read TGTGCCAGCAGCAAAGCGGGGGACAGGGGGAACACTGAAGCTTTCTTT. Protein product: CASSKAGDRGNTEAFF.

By share, this clone counts as medium-sized. The chain joins TRBV5-1 to TRBJ2-1, with D possibly matching TRBD1 (6 bases). The CDR3 is made up of 13 amino acids. CDR1 is SGHRS, CDR2 YFSETQ, per germline. V was trimmed by 0 bases and J by 6 bases, leaving 7 bases between them. CDR3 amino acids: CASSLADSNEQFF. CDR3 sequence (DNA): TGCGCCAGCAGCTTGGCGGACAGCAATGAGCAGTTCTTC.

The chain is built from TRBV5-1 and TRBJ1-3, with a possible D match to TRBD1 (5 bases). V lost 1 base and J 4 bases, leaving 12 bases between the germline ends. In germline, CDR1 is SGHRS, CDR2 YFSETQ. The length of the CDR3 is 15 residues. The CDR3 DNA follows: TGCGCCAGCAGCTTGTCCGGGACTCTCGGAAACACCATATATTTT. Translated, it gives CASSLSGTLGNTIYF.

This clone was seen a few times. The V gene is TRBV6-5, the J gene TRBJ1-1, with TRBD1 as a possible D gene (5 bases). Trimming removed 11 bases from V and 3 bases from J, with 13 bases in between. This CDR3 is 12 amino acids long. Germline lookup yields CDR1 MNHEY and CDR2 SVGAGI. The CDR3 coding sequence is TGTGCCTCTCAGGGATTCTACACTGAAGCTTTCTTT. Amino acid sequence: CASQGFYTEAFF.

The V gene is TRBV6-4, the J gene TRBJ1-4; D is uncertain. CDR3 length: 11 residues. V shed 2 bases and J shed 11 bases, with 6 bases lying between them. Germline V gene data show CDR1 as MRHNA and CDR2 as SNTAGT. The CDR3 reads CASSDGEKLFF. DNA of the CDR3: TGTGCCAGCAGTGACGGGGAGAAACTGTTTTTT.

The rearrangement joins TRBV29-1 to TRBJ2-2, with TRBD1 identical over 8 bases. The length of the CDR3 is 14 residues. Trimming cost V 6 bases and J 6 bases; bases outside gene matches: 9. The germline gives CDR1 SQVTM, CDR2 ANQGSEA. CDR3 nucleotide sequence: TGCAGCGTGGACAGGGCCGAAGGGGCCGGGGAGCTGTTTTTT. Translating it yields CSVDRAEGAGELFF.

This clone was counted only a few times. The rearrangement joins TRBV2 to TRBJ1-6, with D perhaps TRBD1 (6 bases). The CDR3 is 15 amino acids. Germline V CDR1 and CDR2: SNHLY, FYNNEI. V shed 6 bases and J shed 8 bases, with 17 bases lying between them. CDR3 region: CASSPQGTFYSPLHF. The CDR3, as DNA: TGTGCCAGCAGCCCACAGGGAACCTTTTATTCACCCCTCCACTTT.

The V gene is TRBV30, the J gene TRBJ2-3; 7 bases line up with TRBD2. The CDR3 is made up of 15 amino acids. Germline V gene data show CDR1 as GTSNPN and CDR2 as SVGIG (reference sequence). V trimming: 5 bases; J trimming: 6 bases; junction bases outside the gene matches: 14. CDR3 in amino acids: CAWSRGSSGGDTQYF. DNA for the CDR3: TGTGCCTGGTCCCGTGGGTCTAGCGGAGGGGATACGCAGTATTTT. Looking up the rest from reference TRBV30 and TRBJ2-3 gives the full variable domain: SQTIHQWPATLVQPVGSPLSLECTVEGTSNPNLYWYRQAAGRGLQLLFYSVGIGQISSEVPQNLSASRPQDRQFILSSKKLLLSDSGFYLCAWSRGSSGGDTQYFGPGTRLTVL.

The gene calls are TRBV5-4 and TRBJ2-3; D remains unclear. Germline lookup yields CDR1 SGHNT and CDR2 YYREEE (reference sequence). The CDR3 is 16 amino acids. Trimming shortened V by 0 bases and J by 4 bases, and 15 bases separated the two germline ends. In DNA, the CDR3 is TGTGCCAGCAGCTTGGCACCGGGTACCCCGCCAGATACGCAGTATTTT. Encoded protein: CASSLAPGTPPDTQYF.

The rearrangement links TRBV5-1 to TRBJ2-2; 9 bases fit TRBD2. The CDR3 is made up of 15 amino acids. The V and J ends lost 1 base and 8 bases, in that order; junction bases with no gene match: 6. CDR1 is SGHRS, CDR2 YFSETQ, per germline. CDR3 residues: CASSLQQRGAGELFF. In DNA form, the CDR3 reads TGCGCCAGCAGCTTGCAGCAGCGGGGGGCTGGGGAGCTGTTTTTT.

The chain has TRBV19 and TRBJ2-1, with 8 bases aligning to TRBD2. The CDR3 consists of 17 residues. Germline V gene sequence: CDR1 LNHDA, CDR2 SQIVND (reference sequence). The V and J ends lost 4 bases and 3 bases, in that order; junction bases with no gene match: 11. CDR3 nucleotide sequence: TGTGCCAGTAGTACCGTAGGGGGAAGCGGGGGCTACAATGAGCAGTTCTTC. It encodes CASSTVGGSGGYNEQFF.